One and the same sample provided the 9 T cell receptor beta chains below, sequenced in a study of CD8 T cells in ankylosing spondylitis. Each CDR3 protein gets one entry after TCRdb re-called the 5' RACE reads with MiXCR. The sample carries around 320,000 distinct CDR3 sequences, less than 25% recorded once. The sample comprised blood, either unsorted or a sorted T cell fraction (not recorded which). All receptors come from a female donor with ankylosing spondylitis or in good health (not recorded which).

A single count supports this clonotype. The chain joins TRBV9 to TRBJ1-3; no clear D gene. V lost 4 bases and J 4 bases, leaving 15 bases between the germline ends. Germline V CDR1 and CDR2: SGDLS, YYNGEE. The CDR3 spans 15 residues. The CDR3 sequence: CASSPRTARGNTIYF. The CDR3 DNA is TGTGCCAGCAGCCCCAGGACTGCGAGGGGAAACACCATATATTTT. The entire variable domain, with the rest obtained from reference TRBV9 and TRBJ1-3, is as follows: DSGVTQTPKHLITATGQRVTLRCSPRSGDLSVYWYQQSLDQGLQFLIQYYNGEERAKGNILERFSAQQFPDLHSELNLSSLELGDSALYFCASSPRTARGNTIYFGEGSWLTVV.

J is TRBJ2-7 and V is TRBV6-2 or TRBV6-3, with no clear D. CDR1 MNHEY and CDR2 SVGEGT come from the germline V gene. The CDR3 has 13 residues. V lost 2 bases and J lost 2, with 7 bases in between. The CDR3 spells CASSYAGTYEQYF. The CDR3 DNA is TGTGCCAGCAGTTACGCAGGAACCTACGAGCAGTACTTC.

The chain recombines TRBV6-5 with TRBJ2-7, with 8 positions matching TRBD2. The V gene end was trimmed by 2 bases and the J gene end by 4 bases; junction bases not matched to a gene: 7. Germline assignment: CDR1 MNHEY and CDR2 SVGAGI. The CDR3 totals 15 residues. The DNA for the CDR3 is TGTGCCAGCAGTTACGGGGCGGGAGGAAAGTACGAGCAGTACTTC. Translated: CASSYGAGGKYEQYF.

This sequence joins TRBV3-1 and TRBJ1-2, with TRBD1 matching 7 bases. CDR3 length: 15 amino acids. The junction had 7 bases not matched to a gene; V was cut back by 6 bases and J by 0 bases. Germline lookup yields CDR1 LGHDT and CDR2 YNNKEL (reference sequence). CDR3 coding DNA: TGTGCCAGCAGTACGGGACAGATTTCTAACTATGGCTACACCTTC. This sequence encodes CASSTGQISNYGYTF.

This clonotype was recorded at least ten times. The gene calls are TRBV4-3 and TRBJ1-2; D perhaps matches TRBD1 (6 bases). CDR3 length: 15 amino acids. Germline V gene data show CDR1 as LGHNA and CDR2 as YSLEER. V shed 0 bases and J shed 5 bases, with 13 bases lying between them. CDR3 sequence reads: CASSQDALTGYGYTF. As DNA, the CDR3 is TGCGCCAGCAGCCAAGATGCCCTAACAGGGTATGGCTACACCTTC.

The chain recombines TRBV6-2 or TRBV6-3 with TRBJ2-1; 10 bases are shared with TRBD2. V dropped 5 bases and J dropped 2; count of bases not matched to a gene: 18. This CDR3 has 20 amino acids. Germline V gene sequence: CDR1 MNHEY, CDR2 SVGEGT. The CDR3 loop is CASSPVALAGVALAYNEQFF. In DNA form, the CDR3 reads TGTGCCAGCAGTCCTGTGGCCCTAGCGGGAGTCGCCCTCGCCTACAATGAGCAGTTCTTC.

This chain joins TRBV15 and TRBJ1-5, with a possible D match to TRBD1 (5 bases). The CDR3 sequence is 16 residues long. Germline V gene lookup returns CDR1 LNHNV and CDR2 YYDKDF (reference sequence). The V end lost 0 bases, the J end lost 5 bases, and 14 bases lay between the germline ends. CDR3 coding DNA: TGTGCCACCAGCAGAGAAAGGACAAGGTGGGATCAGCCCCAGCATTTT. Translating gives CATSRERTRWDQPQHF.

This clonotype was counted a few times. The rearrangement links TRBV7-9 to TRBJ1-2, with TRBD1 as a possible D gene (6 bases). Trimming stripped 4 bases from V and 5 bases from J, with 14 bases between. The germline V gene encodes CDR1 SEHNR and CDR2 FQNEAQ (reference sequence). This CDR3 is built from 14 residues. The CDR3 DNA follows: TGTGCCAGCAGCTCCTACCGGACAGCTTATGGCTACACCTTC. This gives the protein CASSSYRTAYGYTF.

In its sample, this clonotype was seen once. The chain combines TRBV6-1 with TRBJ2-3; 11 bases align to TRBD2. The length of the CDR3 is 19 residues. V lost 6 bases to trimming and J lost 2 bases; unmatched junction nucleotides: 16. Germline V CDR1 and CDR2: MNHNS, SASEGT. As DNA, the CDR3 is TGTGCCAGCAGCCTGACAAATCCATTAGCGGGAGGGAACACAGATACGCAGTATTTT. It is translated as CASSLTNPLAGGNTDTQYF.